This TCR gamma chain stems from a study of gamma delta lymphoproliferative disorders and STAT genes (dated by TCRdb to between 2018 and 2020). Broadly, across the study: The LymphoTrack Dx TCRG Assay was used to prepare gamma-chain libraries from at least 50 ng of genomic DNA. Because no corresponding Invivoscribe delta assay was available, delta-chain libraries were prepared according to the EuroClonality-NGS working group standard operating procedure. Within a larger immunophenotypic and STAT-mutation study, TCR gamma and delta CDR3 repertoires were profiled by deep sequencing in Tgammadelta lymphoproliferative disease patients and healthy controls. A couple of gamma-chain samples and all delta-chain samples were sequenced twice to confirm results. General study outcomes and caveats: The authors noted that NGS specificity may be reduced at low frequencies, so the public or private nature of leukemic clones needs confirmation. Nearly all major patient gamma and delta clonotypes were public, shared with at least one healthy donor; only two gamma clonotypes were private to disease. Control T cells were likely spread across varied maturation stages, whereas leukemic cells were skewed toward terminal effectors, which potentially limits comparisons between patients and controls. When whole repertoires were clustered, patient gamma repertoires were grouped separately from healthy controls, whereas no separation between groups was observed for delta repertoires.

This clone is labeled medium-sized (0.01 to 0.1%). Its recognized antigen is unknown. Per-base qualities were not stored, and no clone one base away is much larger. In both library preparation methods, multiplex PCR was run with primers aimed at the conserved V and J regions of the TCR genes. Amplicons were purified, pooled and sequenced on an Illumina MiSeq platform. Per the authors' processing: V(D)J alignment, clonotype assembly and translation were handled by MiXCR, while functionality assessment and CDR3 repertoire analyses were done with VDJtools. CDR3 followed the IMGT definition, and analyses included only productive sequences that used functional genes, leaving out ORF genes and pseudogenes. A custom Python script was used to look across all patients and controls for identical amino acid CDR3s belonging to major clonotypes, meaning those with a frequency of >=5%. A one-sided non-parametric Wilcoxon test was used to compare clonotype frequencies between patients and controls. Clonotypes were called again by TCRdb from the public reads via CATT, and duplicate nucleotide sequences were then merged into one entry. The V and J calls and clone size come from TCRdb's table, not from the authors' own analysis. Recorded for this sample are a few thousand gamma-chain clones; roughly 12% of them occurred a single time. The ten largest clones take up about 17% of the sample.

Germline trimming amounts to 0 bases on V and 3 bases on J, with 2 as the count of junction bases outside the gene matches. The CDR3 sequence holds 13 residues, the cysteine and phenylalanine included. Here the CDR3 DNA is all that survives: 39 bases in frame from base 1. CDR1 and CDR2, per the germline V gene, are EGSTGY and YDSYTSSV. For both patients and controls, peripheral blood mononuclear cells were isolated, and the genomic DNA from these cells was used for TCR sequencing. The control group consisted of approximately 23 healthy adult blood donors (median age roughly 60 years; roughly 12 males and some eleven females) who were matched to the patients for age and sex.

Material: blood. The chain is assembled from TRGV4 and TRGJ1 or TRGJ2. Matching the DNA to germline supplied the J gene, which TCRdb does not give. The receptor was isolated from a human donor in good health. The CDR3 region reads CATWDGTYYKKLF. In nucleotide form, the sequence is TGTGCCACCTGGGATGGGACTTATTATAAGAAACTCTTT.